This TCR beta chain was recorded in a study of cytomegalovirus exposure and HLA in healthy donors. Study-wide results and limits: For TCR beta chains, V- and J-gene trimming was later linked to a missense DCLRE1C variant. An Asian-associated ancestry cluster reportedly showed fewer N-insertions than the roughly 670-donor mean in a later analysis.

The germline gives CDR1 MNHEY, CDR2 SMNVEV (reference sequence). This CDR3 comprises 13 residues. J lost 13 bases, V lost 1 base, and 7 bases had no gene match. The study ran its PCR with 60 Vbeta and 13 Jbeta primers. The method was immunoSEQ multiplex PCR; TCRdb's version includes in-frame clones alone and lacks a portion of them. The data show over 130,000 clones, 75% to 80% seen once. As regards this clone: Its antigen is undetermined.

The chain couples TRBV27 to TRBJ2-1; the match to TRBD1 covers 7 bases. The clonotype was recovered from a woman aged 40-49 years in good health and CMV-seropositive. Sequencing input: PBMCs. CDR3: CASSLFSGQPQFF. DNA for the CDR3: TGTGCCAGCAGTTTATTTTCGGGACAGCCTCAGTTCTTC.